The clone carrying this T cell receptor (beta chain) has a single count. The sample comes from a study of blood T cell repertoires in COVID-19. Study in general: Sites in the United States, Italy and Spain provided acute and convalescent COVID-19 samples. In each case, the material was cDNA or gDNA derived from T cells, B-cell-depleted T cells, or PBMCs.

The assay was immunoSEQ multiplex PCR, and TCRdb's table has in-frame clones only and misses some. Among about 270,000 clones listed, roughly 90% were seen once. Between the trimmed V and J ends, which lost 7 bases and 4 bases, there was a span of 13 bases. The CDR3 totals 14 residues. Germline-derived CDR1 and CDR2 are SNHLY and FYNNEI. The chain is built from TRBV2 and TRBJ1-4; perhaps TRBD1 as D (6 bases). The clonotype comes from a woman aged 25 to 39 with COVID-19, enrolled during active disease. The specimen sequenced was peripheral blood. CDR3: CASTATGHNEKLFF. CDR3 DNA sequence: TGTGCCAGCACCGCGACAGGCCATAATGAAAAACTGTTTTTT.